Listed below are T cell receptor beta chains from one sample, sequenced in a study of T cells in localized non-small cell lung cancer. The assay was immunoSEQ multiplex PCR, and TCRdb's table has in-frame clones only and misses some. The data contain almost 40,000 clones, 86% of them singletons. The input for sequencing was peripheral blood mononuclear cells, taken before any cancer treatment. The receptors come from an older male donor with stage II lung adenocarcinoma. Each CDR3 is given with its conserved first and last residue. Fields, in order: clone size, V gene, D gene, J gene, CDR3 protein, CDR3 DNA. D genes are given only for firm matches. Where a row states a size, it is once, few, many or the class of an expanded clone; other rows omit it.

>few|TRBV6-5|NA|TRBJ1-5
CASRTDIPNNQPQHF
TGTGCCAGCAGAACCGACATCCCGAACAATCAGCCCCAGCATTTT
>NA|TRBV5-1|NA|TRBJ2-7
CASSLGVPGYEQYF
TGCGCCAGCAGCTTGGGGGTCCCGGGCTACGAGCAGTACTTC
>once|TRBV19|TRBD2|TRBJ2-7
CASSIGPSGLYEQYF
TGTGCCAGTAGTATAGGACCTAGCGGGTTATACGAGCAGTACTTC
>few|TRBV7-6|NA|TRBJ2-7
CASSMGPNYEQYF
TGTGCCAGCAGCATGGGACCAAACTACGAGCAGTACTTC
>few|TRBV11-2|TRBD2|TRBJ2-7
CASSLDLLAGVYEQYF
TGTGCCAGCAGCTTAGACCTTCTAGCGGGAGTGTACGAGCAGTACTTC
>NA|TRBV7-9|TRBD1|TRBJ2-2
CASSLGTGANTGELFF
TGTGCCAGCAGCTTAGGGACAGGGGCGAACACCGGGGAGCTGTTTTTT
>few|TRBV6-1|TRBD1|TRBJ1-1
CASSLGQGIDAFF
TGTGCCAGCAGTCTAGGACAGGGGATAGACGCTTTCTTT
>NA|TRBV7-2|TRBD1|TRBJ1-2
CASSSGQGYGYTF
TGTGCCAGCAGCTCGGGACAGGGCTATGGCTACACCTTC
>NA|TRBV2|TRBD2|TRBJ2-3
CASIPTSGSPDTQYF
TGTGCCAGCATCCCGACTAGCGGGAGCCCAGATACGCAGTATTTT
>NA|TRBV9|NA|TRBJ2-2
CASSVRVAGELFF
TGTGCCAGCAGCGTCAGGGTTGCCGGGGAGCTGTTTTTT
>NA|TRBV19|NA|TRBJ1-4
CASSIRGEKLFF
TGTGCCAGTAGTATCAGAGGGGAAAAACTGTTTTTT
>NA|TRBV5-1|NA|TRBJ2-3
CASSLGMAAALRTDTQYF
TGCGCCAGCAGCTTGGGTATGGCGGCGGCCCTCCGCACAGATACGCAGTATTTT
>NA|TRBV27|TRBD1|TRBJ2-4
CASRDLGQGYNIQYF
TGTGCCAGCAGAGATCTCGGACAGGGATATAACATTCAGTACTTC
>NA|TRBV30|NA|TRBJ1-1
CAWERQKNTEAFF
TGTGCCTGGGAAAGACAGAAGAACACTGAAGCTTTCTTT
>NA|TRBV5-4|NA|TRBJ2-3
CASSFRQASDTQYF
TGTGCCAGCAGCTTTAGACAGGCTTCAGATACGCAGTATTTT
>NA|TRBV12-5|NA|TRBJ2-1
CASGLVLVESSYNEQFF
TGTGCTAGTGGTTTGGTACTTGTGGAGAGCTCCTACAATGAGCAGTTCTTC
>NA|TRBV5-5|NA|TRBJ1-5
CASSKGVGGANQPQHF
TGTGCCAGCAGCAAGGGGGTTGGGGGGGCTAATCAGCCCCAGCATTTT
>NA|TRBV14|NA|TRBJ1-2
CASSRGGYGYTF
TGTGCCAGCAGCCGGGGTGGCTATGGCTACACCTTC
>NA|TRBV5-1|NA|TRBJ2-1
CASSFSNEQFF
TGCGCCAGCAGCTTCTCGAATGAGCAGTTCTTC
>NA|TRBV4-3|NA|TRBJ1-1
CASSQLAGTHTEAFF
TGCGCCAGCAGCCAACTGGCCGGGACGCATACTGAAGCTTTCTTT
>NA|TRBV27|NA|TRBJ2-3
CASSSGVERSTDTQYF
TGTGCCAGCAGTTCAGGGGTCGAGCGCAGCACAGATACGCAGTATTTT
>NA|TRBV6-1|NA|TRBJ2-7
CASSEETVSPYYEQYF
TGTGCCAGCAGTGAAGAGACGGTCTCGCCCTACTACGAGCAGTACTTC
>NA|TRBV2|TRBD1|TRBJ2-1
CASSEQGQGSNEQFF
TGTGCCAGCAGTGAACAGGGACAGGGGTCGAATGAGCAGTTCTTC
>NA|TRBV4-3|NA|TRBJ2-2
CASSQDPDANTGELFF
TGCGCCAGCAGCCAAGACCCGGACGCGAACACCGGGGAGCTGTTTTTT
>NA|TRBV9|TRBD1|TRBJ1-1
CASSVEGQSNTEAFF
TGTGCCAGCAGCGTAGAGGGACAGAGTAACACTGAAGCTTTCTTT
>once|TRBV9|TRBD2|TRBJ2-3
CASSAHPGTSVPDTQYF
TGTGCCAGCAGCGCTCATCCCGGGACTAGCGTCCCAGATACGCAGTATTTT
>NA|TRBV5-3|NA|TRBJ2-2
CASSLDLTGELFF
TGTGCCAGCAGCTTGGATCTGACCGGGGAGCTGTTTTTT
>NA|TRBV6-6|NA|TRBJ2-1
CASRGGGAGNEQFF
TGTGCCAGCAGAGGAGGGGGCGCCGGTAATGAGCAGTTCTTC
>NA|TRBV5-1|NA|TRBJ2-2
CASSLDREGGELFF
TGCGCCAGCAGCTTGGACAGGGAGGGCGGGGAGCTGTTTTTT
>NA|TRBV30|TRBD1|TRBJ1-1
CAWSPWTGFTEAFF
TGTGCCTGGAGTCCGTGGACAGGGTTTACTGAAGCTTTCTTT
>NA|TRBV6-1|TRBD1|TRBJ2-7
CASLRTGIYEQYF
TGTGCCAGCTTGAGGACAGGTATCTACGAGCAGTACTTC
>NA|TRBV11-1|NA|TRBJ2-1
CASTLGVGEQFF
TGTGCCAGCACCCTAGGGGTGGGTGAGCAGTTCTTC
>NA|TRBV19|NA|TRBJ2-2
CASSKYGSNTGELFF
TGTGCCAGTAGTAAATATGGTTCGAACACCGGGGAGCTGTTTTTT
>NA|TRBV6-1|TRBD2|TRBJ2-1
CASSEARLAWSSYNEQFF
TGTGCCAGCAGTGAAGCCCGACTAGCGTGGAGCTCCTACAATGAGCAGTTCTTC
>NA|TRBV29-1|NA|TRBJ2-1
CSVTDPSPGIGFF
TGCAGCGTCACCGATCCGAGTCCGGGGATTGGGTTCTTC
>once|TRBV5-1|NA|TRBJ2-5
CASSLVQETQYF
TGCGCCAGCAGCTTAGTCCAAGAGACCCAGTACTTC
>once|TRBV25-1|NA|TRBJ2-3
CASSGSGFSSTDTQYF
TGTGCCAGCAGTGGATCTGGCTTCTCTAGCACAGATACGCAGTATTTT
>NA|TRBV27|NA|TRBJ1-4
CASSFGRGGKLFF
TGTGCCAGCAGTTTCGGACGCGGGGGGAAACTGTTTTTT
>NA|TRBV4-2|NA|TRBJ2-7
CASNSDSYEQYF
TGTGCCAGCAACTCGGACAGTTACGAGCAGTACTTC
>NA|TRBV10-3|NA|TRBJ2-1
CAISESYNEQFF
TGTGCCATCAGTGAGTCTTACAATGAGCAGTTCTTC
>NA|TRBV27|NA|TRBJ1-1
CASSFSGGTEAFF
TGTGCCAGCAGTTTCTCCGGCGGAACTGAAGCTTTCTTT
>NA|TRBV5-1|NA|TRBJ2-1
CASSLEELMEGFAYNEQFF
TGCGCCAGCAGCTTGGAAGAGTTAATGGAGGGCTTCGCCTACAATGAGCAGTTCTTC
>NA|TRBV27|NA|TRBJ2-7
CASSLGHEQYF
TGTGCCAGCAGTCTGGGGCACGAGCAGTACTTC
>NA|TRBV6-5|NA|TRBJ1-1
CASSDRTSEAFF
TGTGCCAGCAGTGACCGGACTTCTGAAGCTTTCTTT
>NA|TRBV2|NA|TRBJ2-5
CASSDVGQETQYF
TGTGCCAGCAGTGACGTGGGACAAGAGACCCAGTACTTC
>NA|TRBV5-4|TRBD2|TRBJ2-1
CASWAGENPEQFF
TGTGCCAGCTGGGCGGGGGAAAACCCTGAGCAGTTCTTC
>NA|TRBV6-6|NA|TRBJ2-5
CASSYTARIQETQYF
TGTGCCAGCAGCTACACCGCACGTATACAAGAGACCCAGTACTTC
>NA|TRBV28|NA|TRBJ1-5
CASSLQVRQPQHF
TGTGCCAGCAGCTTACAGGTCCGACAGCCCCAGCATTTT
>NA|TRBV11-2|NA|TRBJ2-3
CASSPSLGSTDTQYF
TGTGCCAGCAGCCCCAGCTTGGGCAGCACAGATACGCAGTATTTT
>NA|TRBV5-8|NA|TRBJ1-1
CATSRVSEAFF
TGTGCTACGAGCAGGGTCTCTGAAGCTTTCTTT
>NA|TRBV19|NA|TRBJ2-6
CASSIGASGANVLTF
TGTGCCAGTAGTATAGGAGCGTCTGGGGCCAACGTCCTGACTTTC
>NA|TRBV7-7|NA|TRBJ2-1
CASSPTNSAGDEQFF
TGTGCCAGCAGCCCCACAAATTCTGCCGGGGATGAGCAGTTCTTC
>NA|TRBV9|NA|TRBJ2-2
CASSGLQLSTGELFF
TGTGCCAGCAGCGGCTTACAGCTTTCCACCGGGGAGCTGTTTTTT
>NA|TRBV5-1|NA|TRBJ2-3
CASSLGALTDTQYF
TGCGCCAGCAGCTTGGGGGCCCTCACAGATACGCAGTATTTT
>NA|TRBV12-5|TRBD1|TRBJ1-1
CASGSDRAGTEAFF
TGTGCTAGTGGGTCGGACAGGGCAGGCACTGAAGCTTTCTTT
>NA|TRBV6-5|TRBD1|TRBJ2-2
CASTKTGRTGELFF
TGTGCCAGCACTAAGACAGGGCGTACCGGGGAGCTGTTTTTT